Listed below are T cell receptor beta chains from one sample, sequenced in a study of shared clonotypes between healthy human individuals. Here immunoSEQ multiplex PCR was the method, and the copy in TCRdb shows in-frame clones only, minus some. Here the sample spans around 940,000 clones, approximately 80% being singletons. Sequencing was carried out using memory CD4+ T cells sorted from blood. These receptors originate from a man aged 18 to 29 in good health. The CDR3 runs from the conserved cysteine through the conserved F or W. Fields, in order: clone size, J gene, D gene, V gene, CDR3 protein, CDR3 DNA. A D gene is named only where the DNA matches it firmly. Clone size is shown for a subset of rows, as once, few, many or a class of expanded clone.

.	TRBJ1-2	.	TRBV29-1	CSVTDSNYGYTF	TGCAGCGTTACAGATTCAAACTATGGCTACACCTTC
few	TRBJ2-5	TRBD2	TRBV4-1	CASSQDASGSQETQYF	TGCGCCAGCAGCCAAGATGCTAGCGGGAGCCAAGAGACCCAGTACTTC
.	TRBJ1-6	.	TRBV27	CASTPGSLGSPLHF	TGTGCCAGCACCCCCGGATCGTTAGGATCACCCCTCCACTTT
.	TRBJ2-1	TRBD2	TRBV7-9	CASSAGTSQSEQFF	TGTGCCAGCAGCGCCGGGACTAGCCAAAGTGAGCAGTTCTTC
.	TRBJ2-5	TRBD1	TRBV5-1	CASSLWGTGETQYF	TGCGCCAGCAGCTTGTGGGGGACAGGGGAGACCCAGTACTTC
few	TRBJ1-1	.	TRBV7-9	CASSHSGAGAFF	TGTGCCAGCAGCCACTCGGGGGCCGGAGCTTTCTTT
.	TRBJ2-7	TRBD1	TRBV28	CASRPSDRAVHEQYF	TGTGCCAGCAGACCATCTGACAGGGCAGTACACGAGCAGTACTTC
.	TRBJ1-3	.	TRBV28	CASSQPGHLSGNTIYF	TGTGCCAGCAGTCAGCCGGGACATCTATCTGGAAACACCATATATTTT
.	TRBJ2-7	.	TRBV6-6	CASSFLEGSYEQYF	TGTGCCAGCAGTTTCCTCGAGGGGTCCTACGAGCAGTACTTC
.	TRBJ2-7	TRBD1	TRBV18	CASSSPRGQGNEQYF	TGTGCCAGCTCATCACCACGCGGACAGGGGAACGAGCAGTACTTC
.	TRBJ1-1	TRBD1	TRBV2	CASSELTGVSTEAFF	TGTGCCAGCAGTGAGCTAACAGGGGTGAGCACTGAAGCTTTCTTT
.	TRBJ2-1	TRBD2	TRBV28	CASSSLAGGPNEQFF	TGTGCCAGCAGTTCGCTAGCGGGGGGGCCCAATGAGCAGTTCTTC
.	TRBJ2-2	TRBD1	TRBV5-4	CASSLDRGLTGELFF	TGTGCCAGCAGCTTGGACAGGGGGCTTACCGGGGAGCTGTTTTTT
.	TRBJ2-3	TRBD2	TRBV7-8	CASSSIAGGPDTQYF	TGTGCCAGCAGCTCCATAGCGGGGGGGCCAGATACGCAGTATTTT
.	TRBJ1-5	TRBD1	TRBV28	CASTPTGIGNQPQHF	TGTGCCAGCACCCCGACAGGGATTGGGAATCAGCCCCAGCATTTT
.	TRBJ1-1	.	TRBV18	CASLSKGGNTEAFF	TGTGCCAGCTTATCCAAGGGGGGGAACACTGAAGCTTTCTTT
many	TRBJ2-5	.	TRBV5-1	CASSSQGMTETQYF	TGCGCCAGCAGCTCCCAGGGGATGACGGAGACCCAGTACTTC
few	TRBJ2-3	.	TRBV7-2	CASSLGSTDTQYF	TGTGCCAGCAGTCTGGGGAGCACAGATACGCAGTATTTT
.	TRBJ2-7	.	TRBV11-2	CASSPSGGFEQYF	TGTGCCAGCAGCCCTAGTGGCGGATTCGAGCAGTACTTC
.	TRBJ1-1	.	TRBV5-1	CASSLALTGEAFF	TGCGCCAGCAGCTTGGCCTTAACAGGGGAAGCTTTCTTT
once	TRBJ2-1	.	TRBV14	CASSQDRHNEQFF	TGTGCCAGCAGCCAAGATCGCCACAATGAGCAGTTCTTC
.	TRBJ1-2	TRBD1	TRBV28	CASSSGTVRGYTF	TGTGCCAGCAGTTCCGGGACAGTCCGTGGCTACACCTTC
.	TRBJ2-3	TRBD1	TRBV15	CATSLGQNTDTQYF	TGTGCCACCAGCCTGGGACAGAACACAGATACGCAGTATTTT
.	TRBJ1-3	TRBD1	TRBV6-5	CASRDRAGNTIYF	TGTGCCAGCAGAGACAGGGCTGGAAACACCATATATTTT
few	TRBJ2-1	TRBD2	TRBV5-1	CASSLAAGGLSNEQFF	TGCGCCAGCAGCTTGGCGGCGGGAGGGCTAAGCAATGAGCAGTTCTTC
.	TRBJ2-3	.	TRBV4-3	CASSQGGSRTDTQYF	TGCGCCAGCAGCCAAGGGGGGTCACGGACAGATACGCAGTATTTT
.	TRBJ2-7	TRBD2	TRBV5-4	CASSGSGTQPPYEQYF	TGTGCCAGCAGCGGGAGCGGGACTCAACCACCCTACGAGCAGTACTTC
once	TRBJ2-7	.	TRBV30	CAWVGPLTGYEQYF	TGTGCCTGGGTGGGACCCCTCACTGGCTACGAGCAGTACTTC
.	TRBJ2-5	TRBD1	TRBV5-1	CASSVQGETQYF	TGCGCCAGCAGCGTACAGGGGGAGACCCAGTACTTC
.	TRBJ1-2	.	TRBV5-4	CASSPRDTYGYTF	TGTGCCAGCAGCCCCCGGGACACCTATGGCTACACCTTC
.	TRBJ2-3	TRBD2	TRBV5-3	CARSFTGLTSSTQYF	TGTGCCAGAAGCTTCACGGGACTAACATCTTCTACGCAGTATTTT
.	TRBJ2-7	.	TRBV7-8	CASSYRVTSSYEQYF	TGTGCCAGCAGCTACAGGGTAACTAGCTCCTACGAGCAGTACTTC
.	TRBJ2-1	.	TRBV11-2	CASSLALLLEQFF	TGTGCCAGCAGCTTGGCCCTCCTTCTTGAGCAGTTCTTC